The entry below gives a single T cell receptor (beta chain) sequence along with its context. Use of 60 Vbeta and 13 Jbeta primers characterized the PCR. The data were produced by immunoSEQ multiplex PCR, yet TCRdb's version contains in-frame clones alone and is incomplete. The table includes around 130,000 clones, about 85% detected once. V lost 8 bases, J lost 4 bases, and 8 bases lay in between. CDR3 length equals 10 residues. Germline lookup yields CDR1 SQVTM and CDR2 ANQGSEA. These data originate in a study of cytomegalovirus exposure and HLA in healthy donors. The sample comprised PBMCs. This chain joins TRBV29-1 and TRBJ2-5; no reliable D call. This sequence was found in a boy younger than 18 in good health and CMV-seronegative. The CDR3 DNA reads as TGCAGCTCTCGCGGAGAGACCCAGTACTTC. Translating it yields CSSRGETQYF.